A single sample gave rise to the 10 T cell receptor beta chains below, sequenced in a study of blood T cell repertoires in COVID-19. Method: immunoSEQ multiplex PCR; TCRdb's copy keeps in-frame clones and lacks some. The repertoire holds about 210,000 clones, with 65% to 90% as singletons. Sequenced material: PBMCs or T cells enriched from blood (not recorded which). These TCRs come from a woman aged 25 to 39 who had been exposed to COVID-19.

This chain links TRBV3-1 (or the pseudogene TRBV3-2) with TRBJ2-1, with TRBD2 matching 11 bases. There are 15 residues in the CDR3. The germline gives CDR1 LGHDT, CDR2 YNNKEL (reference sequence). V lost 3 bases and J lost 5; bases outside the gene matches: 3. The CDR3: CASSHSGGAHNEQFF. For the CDR3, the DNA is TGTGCCAGCAGCCATAGCGGGGGGGCCCACAATGAGCAGTTCTTC.

The chain links TRBV29-1 to TRBJ1-3; D gene uncertain. CDR1 and CDR2 from the germline V gene are SQVTM and ANQGSEA. V lost 3 bases to trimming and J lost 4 bases, with 7 bases between them. There are 12 residues in the CDR3. CDR3 residues: CSVEVQGNTIYF. CDR3 bases: TGCAGCGTTGAGGTTCAGGGAAACACCATATATTTT.

The CDR3 loop is CASSRDTPYEQYF. CDR3 DNA sequence: TGTGCCAGCAGCCGGGACACTCCCTACGAGCAGTACTTC. The V call is TRBV13, the J call TRBJ2-7, with D possibly being TRBD1 (6 bases). The CDR3 is 13 amino acids. In germline, CDR1 is PRHDT, CDR2 FYEKMQ (reference sequence). With 5 bases removed from V and 2 bases from J, the gap between germline ends came to 10 bases.

The chain couples TRBV6-5 to TRBJ1-2; a possible D gene is TRBD1 (6 bases). Germline V lookup: CDR1 MNHEY, CDR2 SVGAGI. The CDR3 totals 15 residues. V shed 3 bases and J shed 2 bases, with 13 bases lying between them. In DNA form, the CDR3 reads TGTGCCAGCAGTTATCGTTTGGACAGAAACTATGGCTACACCTTC. Protein: CASSYRLDRNYGYTF.

The V gene is TRBV18, the J gene TRBJ1-2; D gene uncertain. V lost 3 bases, J lost 6 bases, and 14 bases lay in between. CDR3 length: 14 amino acids. Germline V lookup: CDR1 KGHSH, CDR2 LQKENI. The CDR3 coding sequence is TGTGCCAGCTCACCCCCCGACAAGGCAAATGGCTACACCTTC. Its protein is CASSPPDKANGYTF.

V usage is TRBV5-1 and J usage is TRBJ2-7; 9 positions match TRBD2. Per germline, CDR1 SGHRS and CDR2 YFSETQ. The V segment lost 2 bases and the J segment 2 bases; nucleotides outside the gene matches: 2. The CDR3 consists of 14 residues. As DNA, the CDR3 is TGCGCCAGCAGCTTCCGCGGGGGGGCCTACGAGCAGTACTTC. Protein sequence: CASSFRGGAYEQYF.

The chain couples TRBV4-1 to TRBJ1-1; D is uncertain. Trimming took off 1 base at V and 1 base at J, with 7 bases between the two ends. Germline lookup yields CDR1 MGHRA and CDR2 YSYEKL. The CDR3 runs to 14 residues. The CDR3, as DNA: TGCGCCAGCAGCCAAGGGTTGAGGAACACTGAAGCTTTCTTT. It specifies CASSQGLRNTEAFF.

V is TRBV9 and J is TRBJ2-1, with 8 nucleotides matching TRBD2. Trimming at V came to 2 bases and at J to 5 bases, leaving 6 bases not matched to a gene. Germline V CDR1 and CDR2: SGDLS, YYNGEE. The CDR3 runs to 15 residues. The CDR3 DNA reads as TGTGCCAGCAGCGTCGGGGGGGGCCGGGACAATGAGCAGTTCTTC. This encodes CASSVGGGRDNEQFF.

The chain joins TRBV30 to TRBJ1-1, with 7 bases matching TRBD1. This CDR3 is built from 16 residues. The trim removed 1 base at V and 5 bases at J, leaving 13 bases unmatched. Germline V gene sequence: CDR1 GTSNPN, CDR2 SVGIG (reference sequence). The CDR3 region is CAWSGRMRGLGTEAFF. Here the CDR3 DNA reads TGTGCCTGGAGTGGGCGTATGAGGGGGCTCGGGACTGAAGCTTTCTTT.

The genes are TRBV7-9 and TRBJ1-1, with D possibly TRBD1 on 5 matching bases. The ends were cut back, 5 bases at V and 1 base at J, with 11 bases in the middle. This CDR3 contains 14 residues. Germline lookup yields CDR1 SEHNR and CDR2 FQNEAQ (reference sequence). The CDR3 loop reads CASSASGPNTEAFF. For the CDR3, the DNA is TGTGCCAGCAGCGCATCAGGGCCGAACACTGAAGCTTTCTTT. Using reference TRBV7-9 and TRBJ1-1 for the parts outside the CDR3, the full variable domain is DTGVSQNPRHKITKRGQNVTFRCDPISEHNRLYWYRQTLGQGPEFLTYFQNEAQLEKSRLLSDRFSAERPKGSFSTLEIQRTEQGDSAMYLCASSASGPNTEAFFGQGTRLTVV.